These T cell receptor beta chains were read from a single sample in a study of technical replicates of blood from a handful of donors. Clones were read by immunoSEQ multiplex PCR, and TCRdb kept only the in-frame ones, dropping some. Here the sample spans about 80,000 clones, about 95% being singletons. The source material was T cells isolated from PBMCs. Receptor source: a human donor in good health. The CDR3 runs from the conserved cysteine through the conserved F or W. D genes are given only for firm matches. Rows give clone size only sometimes, using once, few, many, or a class for an expanded clone.

TRBJ2-7 TRBV7-9 TRBD2 NA CASSSGTIPYEQYF TGTGCCAGCAGCTCCGGGACTATCCCCTACGAGCAGTACTTC
TRBJ2-5 TRBV30 TRBD2 NA CAWRLGVAGEATQYF TGTGCCTGGAGGCTAGGGGTAGCGGGAGAGGCGACCCAGTACTTC
TRBJ2-7 TRBV28 TRBD1 NA CASSLSFSGRGHEQYF TGTGCCAGCAGTTTAAGTTTTTCGGGCAGGGGGCACGAGCAGTACTTC
TRBJ1-2 TRBV28 NA NA CASSWTAYGYTF TGTGCCAGCAGTTGGACAGCATATGGCTACACCTTC
TRBJ1-5 TRBV5-1 TRBD1 once CASSPDISTGEDNQPQHF TGCGCCAGCAGCCCCGACATATCGACAGGGGAGGACAATCAGCCCCAGCATTTT
TRBJ2-7 TRBV15 NA NA CATSRILEGARYPSYEQYF TGTGCCACCAGCAGAATTTTGGAAGGAGCCCGATATCCCTCCTACGAGCAGTACTTC
TRBJ2-1 TRBV7-3 TRBD2 NA CASSSEAGGGNHEQFF TGTGCCAGCAGCTCCGAAGCGGGAGGGGGTAACCATGAGCAGTTCTTC
TRBJ2-1 TRBV5-1 NA NA CASSFSESSYNEQFF TGCGCCAGCAGCTTTTCTGAGAGCTCCTACAATGAGCAGTTCTTC
TRBJ1-1 TRBV7-3 NA NA CASSPTRSGEAFF TGTGCCAGCAGCCCGACTCGGAGCGGTGAAGCTTTCTTT
TRBJ1-2 TRBV6-1 NA once CASSEGLGGSNYGYTF TGTGCCAGCAGTGAAGGTCTGGGGGGAAGTAACTATGGCTACACCTTC
TRBJ2-3 TRBV27 TRBD2 NA CASTDLHSGINTDTQYF TGTGCCAGCACCGACTTACATAGCGGGATAAACACAGATACGCAGTATTTT
TRBJ2-7 TRBV27 NA NA CASSPWAGSYEQYF TGTGCCAGCAGTCCCTGGGCAGGTTCCTACGAGCAGTACTTC
TRBJ1-4 TRBV29-1 NA NA CSVDSTGWGEKLFF TGCAGCGTTGATTCGACAGGCTGGGGTGAAAAACTGTTTTTT
TRBJ2-1 TRBV19 NA NA CASSGRGADEQFF TGTGCCAGTAGTGGCAGGGGGGCGGATGAGCAGTTCTTC
TRBJ2-1 TRBV19 TRBD2 NA CASSSPGLAGGNSYNEQFF TGTGCCAGTAGTAGCCCGGGACTAGCGGGAGGTAACTCCTACAATGAGCAGTTCTTC
TRBJ2-1 TRBV7-8 TRBD2 once CASRPLAGGRNEQFF TGTGCCAGCAGACCACTAGCGGGAGGAAGGAATGAGCAGTTCTTC
TRBJ2-7 TRBV4-1 NA NA CASSQGQASYEQYF TGCGCCAGCAGCCAAGGCCAGGCTTCCTACGAGCAGTACTTC
TRBJ2-1 TRBV10-3 NA once CAISEDQTKNEQFF TGTGCCATCAGTGAGGACCAGACTAAAAATGAGCAGTTCTTC
TRBJ1-3 TRBV7-6 NA NA CASSLFVSSGNTIYF TGTGCCAGCAGCTTATTCGTGTCCTCTGGAAACACCATATATTTT
TRBJ2-1 TRBV11-3 NA NA CASSLDVVNEQFF TGTGCCAGCAGCTTAGATGTAGTTAATGAGCAGTTCTTC
TRBJ1-3 TRBV4-2 NA NA CASSQDSGTMGNTIYF TGTGCCAGCAGCCAAGATTCCGGGACTATGGGAAACACCATATATTTT
TRBJ1-3 TRBV19 NA NA CASSPTGSGNTIYF TGTGCCAGTAGCCCAACAGGCTCTGGAAACACCATATATTTT
TRBJ2-7 TRBV5-1 NA NA CASSLAVGDYEQYF TGCGCCAGCAGCTTGGCCGTGGGAGACTACGAGCAGTACTTC